This T cell receptor (beta chain) comes out of a study of CD8 T cells in acute hepatitis C reinfection. With V trimmed by 4 bases and J by 1 base, 5 bases remained unmatched. The V gene's germline CDR1 is SGHDT and CDR2 YYEEEE. The CDR3 length is 16 residues. Study-level points and caveats: Some 12 public clonotypes were found regardless of outcome. NS3-1073 specific repertoires were highly diverse across all groups.

Repertoires were generated with immunoSEQ multiplex PCR, while TCRdb's copy carries only in-frame clones and drops some. The table has over 35,000 clones, more than 75% seen once; the top ten hold more than 0.4%. The sample's time point: naive CD8 control sorted from an acute-time-point sample. Donors were people who inject drugs, followed every 3 months. Acute primary HCV infection: positive HCV RNA or antibody test after negative test within 24 weeks. Notes on this clone: Its specificity is not known.

The sequence came from a man between 25 and 39 years old with chronic hepatitis C. The sample was naive CD8+ T cells from PBMCs. The V call is TRBV5-6, the J call TRBJ2-2; 9 bases line up with TRBD2. Here the CDR3 DNA reads TGTGCCAGCAGCGTTTTGACTAGCGGGAACACCGGGGAGCTGTTTTTT. Protein: CASSVLTSGNTGELFF.